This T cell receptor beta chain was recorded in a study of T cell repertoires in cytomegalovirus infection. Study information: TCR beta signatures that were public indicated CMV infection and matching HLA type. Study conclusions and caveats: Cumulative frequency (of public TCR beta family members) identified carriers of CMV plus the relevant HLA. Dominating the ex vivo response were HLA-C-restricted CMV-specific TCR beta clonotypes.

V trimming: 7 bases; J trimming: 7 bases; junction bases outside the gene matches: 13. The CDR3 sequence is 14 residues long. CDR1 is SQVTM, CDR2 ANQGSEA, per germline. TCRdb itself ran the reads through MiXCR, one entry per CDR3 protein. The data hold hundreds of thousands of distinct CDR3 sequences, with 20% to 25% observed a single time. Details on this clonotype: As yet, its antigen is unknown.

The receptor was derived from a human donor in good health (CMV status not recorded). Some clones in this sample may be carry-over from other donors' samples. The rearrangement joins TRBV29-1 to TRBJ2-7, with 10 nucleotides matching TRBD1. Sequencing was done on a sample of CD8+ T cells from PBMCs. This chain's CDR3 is CSGAGTGVLGEQYF. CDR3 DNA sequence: TGCAGCGGCGCGGGGACAGGGGTTCTAGGGGAGCAGTACTTC.